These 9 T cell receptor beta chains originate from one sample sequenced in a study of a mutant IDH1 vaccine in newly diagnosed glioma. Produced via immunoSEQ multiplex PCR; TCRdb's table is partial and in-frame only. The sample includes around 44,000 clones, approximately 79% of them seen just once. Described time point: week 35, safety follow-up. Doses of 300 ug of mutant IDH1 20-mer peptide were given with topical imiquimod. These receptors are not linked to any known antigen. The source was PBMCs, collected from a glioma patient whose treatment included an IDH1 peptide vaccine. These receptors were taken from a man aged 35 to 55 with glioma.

The chain's CDR3 is CASSGTHNSPLHF. DNA for the CDR3: TGTGCCAGCAGTGGGACACATAATTCACCCCTCCACTTT. The V gene is TRBV6-1, the J gene TRBJ1-6; D might be TRBD1 (5 bases). V was shortened by 4 bases and J by 5 bases, with 6 bases between the two germline ends. Germline CDR1 MNHNS, CDR2 SASEGT. The CDR3 spans 13 residues.

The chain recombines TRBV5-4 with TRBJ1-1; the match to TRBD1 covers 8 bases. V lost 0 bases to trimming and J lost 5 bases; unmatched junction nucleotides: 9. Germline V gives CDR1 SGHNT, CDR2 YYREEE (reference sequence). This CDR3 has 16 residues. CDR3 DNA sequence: TGTGCCAGCAGCTTGGCCGGGCAGGGGGCGGGGACTGAAGCTTTCTTT. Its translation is CASSLAGQGAGTEAFF.

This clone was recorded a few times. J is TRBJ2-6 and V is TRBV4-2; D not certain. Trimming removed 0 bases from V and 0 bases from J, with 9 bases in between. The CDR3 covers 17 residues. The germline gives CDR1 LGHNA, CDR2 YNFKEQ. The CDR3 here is CASSQDWANSGANVLTF. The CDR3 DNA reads TGTGCCAGCAGCCAAGATTGGGCTAACTCTGGGGCCAACGTCCTGACTTTC.

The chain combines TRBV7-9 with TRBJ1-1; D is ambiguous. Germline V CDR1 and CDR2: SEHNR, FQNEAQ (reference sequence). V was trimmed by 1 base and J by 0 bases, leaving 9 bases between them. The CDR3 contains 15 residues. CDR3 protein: CASSLGGGMNTEAFF. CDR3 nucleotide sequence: TGTGCCAGCAGCTTAGGAGGCGGGATGAACACTGAAGCTTTCTTT.

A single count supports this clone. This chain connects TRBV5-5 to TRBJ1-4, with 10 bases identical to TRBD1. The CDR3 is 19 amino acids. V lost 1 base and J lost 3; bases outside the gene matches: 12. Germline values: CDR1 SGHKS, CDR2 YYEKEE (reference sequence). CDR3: CASSLMDRGVVKANEKLFF. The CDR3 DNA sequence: TGTGCCAGCAGCTTGATGGACAGGGGGGTAGTTAAGGCTAATGAAAAACTGTTTTTT.

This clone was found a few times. This CDR3 is CASSLTSGGQREQFF. The CDR3 DNA reads TGCGCCAGCAGCTTAACTAGCGGGGGGCAGCGGGAGCAGTTCTTC. This sequence joins TRBV5-1 and TRBJ2-1, with TRBD2 matching 12 bases. The CDR3 consists of 15 residues. Germline CDR1 is SGHRS and CDR2 is YFSETQ. J was trimmed by 10 bases and V by 2 bases; bases with no gene match: 7.

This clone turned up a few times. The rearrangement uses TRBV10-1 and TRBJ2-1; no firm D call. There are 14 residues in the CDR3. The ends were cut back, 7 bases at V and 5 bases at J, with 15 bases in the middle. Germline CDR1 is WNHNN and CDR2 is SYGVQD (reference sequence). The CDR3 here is CASTAPGHNNEQFF. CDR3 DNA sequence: TGCGCCAGCACCGCGCCAGGTCATAACAATGAGCAGTTCTTC.

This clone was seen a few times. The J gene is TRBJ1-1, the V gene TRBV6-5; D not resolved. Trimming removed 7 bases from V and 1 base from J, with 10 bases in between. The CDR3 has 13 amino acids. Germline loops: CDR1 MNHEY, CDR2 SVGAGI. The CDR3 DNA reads TGTGCCAGCACTTGGACCTCGAACACTGAAGCTTTCTTT. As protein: CASTWTSNTEAFF.

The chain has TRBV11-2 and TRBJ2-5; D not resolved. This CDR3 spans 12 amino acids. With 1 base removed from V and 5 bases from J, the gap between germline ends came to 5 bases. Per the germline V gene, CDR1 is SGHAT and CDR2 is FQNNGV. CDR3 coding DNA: TGTGCCAGCAGCTTAGCTTTGGAGACCCAGTACTTC. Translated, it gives CASSLALETQYF.